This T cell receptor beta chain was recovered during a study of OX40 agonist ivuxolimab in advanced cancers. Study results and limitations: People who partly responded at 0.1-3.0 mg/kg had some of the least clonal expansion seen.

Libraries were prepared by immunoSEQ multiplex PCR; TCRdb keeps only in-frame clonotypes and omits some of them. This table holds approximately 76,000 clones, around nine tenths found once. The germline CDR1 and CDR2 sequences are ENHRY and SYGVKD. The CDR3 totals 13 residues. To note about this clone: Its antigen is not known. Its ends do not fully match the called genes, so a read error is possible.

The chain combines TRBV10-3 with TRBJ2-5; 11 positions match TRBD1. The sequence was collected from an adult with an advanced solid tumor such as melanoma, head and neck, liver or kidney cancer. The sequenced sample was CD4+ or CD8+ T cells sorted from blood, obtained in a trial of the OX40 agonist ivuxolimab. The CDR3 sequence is CATRGQGGEIQYF. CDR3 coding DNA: TGTGCCACCAGGGGACAGGGGGGTGAGATCCAGTACTTC.